These T cell receptor beta chains were read from a single sample in a study of cytomegalovirus exposure and HLA in healthy donors. Clones were read by immunoSEQ multiplex PCR, and TCRdb kept only the in-frame ones, dropping some. Here the sample spans more than 150,000 clones, around 80% being singletons. Sequenced input: PBMCs. The source is a woman aged 18-29 years in good health and CMV-seronegative. CDR3s include the opening cysteine and the closing phenylalanine or tryptophan. Fields, in order: V gene, J gene, D gene, clone size, CDR3 DNA, CDR3 protein. D genes are given only for firm matches. The size of a clone is reported for some rows only, either as once, few or many, or as a class for expanded clones.

TRBV5-1	TRBJ2-4	TRBD2	-	TGCGCCAGCAGCTTGAGGCCCCCCCGCGGGGGGATTGCGGCCAAAAACATTCAGTACTTC	CASSLRPPRGGIAAKNIQYF
TRBV10-3	TRBJ2-7	TRBD1	-	TGTGCCATCAGTCTAGATACCGGGACAGCAACTCACGAGCAGTACTTC	CAISLDTGTATHEQYF
TRBV5-1	TRBJ2-3	TRBD1	few	TGCGCCAGCAGCTGGAAAACAGGGGTGGATACGCAGTATTTT	CASSWKTGVDTQYF
TRBV4-2	TRBJ2-2	-	-	TGTGCCAGCAGCCCCAACAGACACACCGGGGAGCTGTTTTTT	CASSPNRHTGELFF
TRBV21-1	TRBJ1-1	-	once	TGTGCCAGCAGCAAAGTCGGAGGAAACACTGAAGCTTTCTTT	CASSKVGGNTEAFF
TRBV15	TRBJ2-1	TRBD2	-	TGTGCCACCAGCAGTAGCGGGGGGGCGGATGAGCAGTTCTTC	CATSSSGGADEQFF
TRBV5-6	TRBJ2-1	-	-	TGTGCCAGCAGCCGGTTGGAGTATGAGCAGTTCTTC	CASSRLEYEQFF
TRBV19	TRBJ1-1	TRBD1	-	TGTGCCAGTAAGGACAGGCCAAGGAACACTGAAGCTTTCTTT	CASKDRPRNTEAFF
TRBV2	TRBJ1-1	-	-	TGTGCCAGCGAGGAGGCGGGTTCTGAAGCTTTCTTT	CASEEAGSEAFF
TRBV6-6	TRBJ2-3	-	-	TGTGCCAGCAGGACGACTAGTCCGGATACGCAGTATTTT	CASRTTSPDTQYF
TRBV9	TRBJ1-2	TRBD1	-	TGTGCCAGCAGCGTAGGGTCACCCAGGGGGAAATTTGGCTACACCTTC	CASSVGSPRGKFGYTF
TRBV6-1	TRBJ1-2	TRBD1	-	TGTGCCAGCAGCGAGTACAGGGGGGCGGACTATGGCTACACCTTC	CASSEYRGADYGYTF
TRBV21-1	TRBJ2-2	-	-	TGTGCCAGCAGCAAACCTTTAGCGCCCGGGGAGCTGTTTTTT	CASSKPLAPGELFF
TRBV19	TRBJ1-2	TRBD1	-	TGTGCCAGTAGGGGACAGGGAAACTTGGGCTACACCTTC	CASRGQGNLGYTF
TRBV13	TRBJ2-7	-	-	TGTGCCAGCAGCTTAACAGGGCGGTACGAGCAGTACTTC	CASSLTGRYEQYF
TRBV5-6	TRBJ1-2	-	few	TGTGCCAGCAGCTTGGACACTAACTATGGCTACACCTTC	CASSLDTNYGYTF
TRBV20-1	TRBJ1-3	-	-	TGCAGTGCTCCAAGCCCCCGCACCATATATTTT	CSAPSPRTIYF
TRBV28	TRBJ2-7	-	once	TGTGCCAGCAGTGCGCTCGACAGTCCCTCCTACGAGCAGTACTTC	CASSALDSPSYEQYF
TRBV2	TRBJ2-7	TRBD1	-	TGTGCCAGCGCCCGGGACAGGGGTTACGAGCAGTACTTC	CASARDRGYEQYF
TRBV11-3	TRBJ2-5	-	once	TGTGCCAGCAGCTTACATGAGACCCAGTACTTC	CASSLHETQYF
TRBV2	TRBJ2-5	TRBD1	-	TGTGCCAGCAGGCAGACAGGGGGCCGGGAGACCCAGTACTTC	CASRQTGGRETQYF
TRBV10-3	TRBJ2-7	TRBD1	-	TGTGCCATCAGTGAGTCTGGGACAGGGGGCTACGAGCAGTACTTC	CAISESGTGGYEQYF